The 23 T cell receptor beta chains below were found in one sample sequenced in a study of OX40 agonist ivuxolimab in advanced cancers. Data came from immunoSEQ multiplex PCR; TCRdb stores just in-frame clones and leaves some out. Here the sample spans 10,000 to 15,000 clones, about 75% being singletons. This specimen was CD4+ or CD8+ T cells sorted from blood, taken in a trial of the OX40 agonist ivuxolimab. Source of these receptors: an adult with an advanced solid tumor such as melanoma, head and neck, liver or kidney cancer.

The chain has TRBV11-3 and TRBJ1-4, with D perhaps TRBD1 (6 bases). This CDR3 is built from 16 residues. Looked up from germline, CDR1 is SGHNT and CDR2 is YENEEA. V lost 5 bases, J lost 8 bases, and 21 bases lay in between. The CDR3 region is CASSQMAIQGGEKLFF. CDR3 sequence (DNA): TGTGCCAGCAGCCAGATGGCTATACAGGGTGGAGAAAAACTGTTTTTT.

The chain employs TRBV6-5 and TRBJ2-5, with a weak D call TRBD1 (5 bases). The DNA matches TRBJ2-7 better at its end, which makes the J call doubtful. Germline CDR1 is MNHEY and CDR2 is SVGAGI. The CDR3 has 14 residues. CDR3 sequence (DNA): TGTGCCAGCAGCCCGAACAGGATCCCCTACGAGCAGTACTTC. This sequence encodes CASSPNRIPYEQYF.

J is TRBJ1-5 and V is TRBV12-5; perhaps TRBD1 as D (5 bases). The CDR3 runs 15 residues. Germline CDR1 reads LGHNT; CDR2 reads FRNRAP. V lost 7 bases and J lost 3, with 16 bases in between. The CDR3 DNA reads TGTGCTAGTGCCCGGGACCCGTATATCAATCAGCCCCAGCATTTT. Translation: CASARDPYINQPQHF.

The gene calls are TRBV19 and TRBJ1-5, with a weak D call TRBD1 (5 bases). Deletions cut 6 bases from V and 4 bases from J, with 16 bases between. The CDR3 contains 15 residues. Germline V lookup: CDR1 LNHDA, CDR2 SQIVND (reference sequence). CDR3 amino acids: CASSVEEGFNQPQHF. Here the CDR3 DNA reads TGTGCCAGTAGCGTCGAGGAGGGGTTTAATCAGCCCCAGCATTTT.

This clone has a handful of counts. V gene TRBV7-2 combines with J gene TRBJ1-1, with D hard to call. Trimming cost V 5 bases and J 8 bases, with 21 bases left between them. CDR3 length equals 15 residues. The germline CDR1 and CDR2 sequences are SGHTA and FQGNSA. CDR3 sequence (DNA): TGTGCCAGCAGCCCCCAAAAGGACCGAAATTGGGAAGCTTTCTTT. Translating it yields CASSPQKDRNWEAFF.

V and J are TRBV2 and TRBJ2-1; a possible D gene is TRBD2 (6 bases). This CDR3 is built from 15 residues. Germline CDR1 and CDR2: SNHLY and FYNNEI. Trimming shortened V by 8 bases and J by 0 bases, and 14 bases separated the two germline ends. The CDR3 sequence: CASRDSDYSYNEQFF. CDR3 DNA: TGTGCCAGCCGGGACTCCGATTACTCCTACAATGAGCAGTTCTTC.

The chain combines TRBV14 with TRBJ2-2; no reliable D call. Trimming cost V 2 bases and J 7 bases, with 5 bases left between them. CDR3 length: 12 amino acids. Germline V gives CDR1 SGHDN, CDR2 FVKESK. The CDR3 region is CASSQWGGELFF. Written as DNA, the CDR3 is TGTGCCAGCAGCCAATGGGGCGGGGAGCTGTTTTTT. Complete variable domain (other parts from reference TRBV14 and TRBJ2-2): EAGVTQFPSHSVIEKGQTVTLRCDPISGHDNLYWYRRVMGKEIKFLLHFVKESKQDESGMPNNRFLAERTGGTYSTLKVQPAELEDSGVYFCASSQWGGELFFGEGSRLTVL.

The V and J genes are TRBV5-1 and TRBJ1-2, with unresolved D. The germline V gene encodes CDR1 SGHRS and CDR2 YFSETQ. This CDR3 contains 15 residues. V lost 0 bases, J lost 8 bases, and 17 bases lay in between. The CDR3 DNA follows: TGCGCCAGCAGCTTGGATTTGGAGAGCGGGAGCGGCTACACCTTC. This translates into CASSLDLESGSGYTF. Complete variable domain (other parts from reference TRBV5-1 and TRBJ1-2): KAGVTQTPRYLIKTRGQQVTLSCSPISGHRSVSWYQQTPGQGLQFLFEYFSETQRNKGNFPGRFSGRQFSNSRSEMNVSTLELGDSALYLCASSLDLESGSGYTFGSGTRLTVV.

Notes on this clone: This same CDR3 is encoded by further DNA sequences in the sample. This sequence joins TRBV29-1 and TRBJ2-1, with 11 positions matching TRBD2. Trimming cost V 3 bases and J 14 bases; bases outside gene matches: 3. The CDR3 has 11 residues. CDR1 is SQVTM and CDR2 is ANQGSEA in the germline V gene. CDR3 coding DNA: TGCAGCGTTGAGTCACTAGCGGGGGAGTTCTTC. This codes for CSVESLAGEFF.

This clone was seen just once. DNA for the CDR3: TGTGCCAGCAGTTACCGGACAGGCTCGAATGGCTACACCTTC. It yields the protein CASSYRTGSNGYTF. The J gene is TRBJ1-2, the V gene TRBV6-5; 7 positions agree with TRBD1. This CDR3 has 14 residues. V lost 2 bases, J lost 6 bases, and 6 bases stayed unmatched. Germline CDR1 reads MNHEY; CDR2 reads SVGAGI.

This rearrangement joins TRBV6-5 to TRBJ1-1; D is uncertain. The CDR3 covers 14 residues. Per germline, CDR1 MNHEY and CDR2 SVGAGI. V gave up 2 bases and J gave up 8 bases, with 15 bases separating them. Here the CDR3 DNA reads TGTGCCAGCAGTTACGATGTACAGATCTTCGAAGCTTTCTTT. Translated, it gives CASSYDVQIFEAFF.

The gene calls are TRBV27 and TRBJ2-1, with 8 bases that match TRBD1. Germline V gene lookup returns CDR1 MNHEY and CDR2 SMNVEV (reference sequence). This CDR3 region has 15 residues. The ends lost 6 bases at V and 3 bases at J; junction bases unmatched: 7. CDR3 sequence: CASSQRQGYYNEQFF. In DNA form, the CDR3 reads TGTGCCAGCAGCCAAAGACAGGGGTACTACAATGAGCAGTTCTTC.

The J gene is TRBJ2-2, the V gene TRBV4-2, with TRBD2 matching 11 bases. Looked up from germline, CDR1 is LGHNA and CDR2 is YNFKEQ. This CDR3 contains 16 residues. Trimming cost V 1 base and J 4 bases; bases outside gene matches: 2. The CDR3 coding sequence is TGTGCCAGCAGCCAAGTAGCGGGGGGGGCCACCGGGGAGCTGTTTTTT. Translation gives CASSQVAGGATGELFF.

This chain uses TRBV11-2 with TRBJ2-3; D ambiguous. Trimming removed 1 base from V and 2 bases from J, with 10 bases in between. Germline CDR1 reads SGHAT; CDR2 reads FQNNGV. CDR3 length: 15 residues. In nucleotides, the CDR3 is TGTGCCAGCAGCTTAGCTCTCCCCCCCACAGATACGCAGTATTTT. It yields the protein CASSLALPPTDTQYF.

The rearrangement links TRBV5-1 to TRBJ2-1; 13 nucleotides line up with TRBD2. Looked up from germline, CDR1 is SGHRS and CDR2 is YFSETQ. The CDR3 runs to 19 residues. Unmatched junction bases numbered 16, after V lost 3 bases and J lost 7 bases. This chain's CDR3 is CASSWRTSGRPQGKNEQFF. The CDR3 DNA follows: TGCGCCAGCAGCTGGCGGACTAGCGGGAGACCTCAGGGAAAAAATGAGCAGTTCTTC.

In its sample, this clone ranks as medium-sized (0.01 to 0.1%). The V and J genes are TRBV7-9 and TRBJ1-1, with D possibly TRBD1 on 6 matching bases. V was trimmed by 6 bases and J by 1 base, leaving 9 bases between them. In germline, CDR1 is SEHNR, CDR2 FQNEAQ (reference sequence). The CDR3 runs to 13 residues. Written as DNA, the CDR3 is TGTGCCAGCAGGCCGGACAGGAACACTGAAGCTTTCTTT. It is translated as CASRPDRNTEAFF.

The chain joins TRBV20-1 to TRBJ2-7; the D is unclear. Germline loops: CDR1 DFQATT, CDR2 SNEGSKA (reference sequence). Trimming pared 6 bases from V and 2 bases from J, leaving 5 bases between. This CDR3 comprises 10 residues. The CDR3 region has the DNA TGCAGTGCCCTGACCTACGAGCAGTACTTC. It translates to CSALTYEQYF.

The J gene is TRBJ1-6, the V gene TRBV27, with unresolved D. Trimming cost V 0 bases and J 15 bases, with 12 bases left between them. CDR1 and CDR2 (germline): MNHEY, SMNVEV (reference sequence). The length of the CDR3 is 13 residues. CDR3 nucleotide sequence: TGTGCCAGCAGTTTATCGAGGCTAGGGATCCTCCACTTT. Amino acids: CASSLSRLGILHF.

This sequence joins TRBV5-8 and TRBJ2-7; D might be TRBD1 (5 bases). V lost 2 bases and J 6 bases, leaving 15 bases between the germline ends. Germline CDR1 is SGHTS and CDR2 is YDEGEE. The CDR3 covers 14 residues. CDR3 protein: CASSLQRGLGEQYF. CDR3 DNA: TGTGCCAGCAGCTTACAAAGGGGATTAGGCGAGCAGTACTTC.

The chain employs TRBV6-1 and TRBJ2-5; 13 nucleotides align to TRBD2. Germline V gene lookup returns CDR1 MNHNS and CDR2 SASEGT. CDR3 length: 14 residues. V dropped 6 bases and J dropped 5; count of bases not matched to a gene: 3. For the CDR3, the DNA is TGTGCCAGCAGGACGGGACTAGCGGGGGAGACCCAGTACTTC. As protein: CASRTGLAGETQYF.

The CDR3 coding sequence is TGTGCCAGCAGCGTAGAAGGTGTAGCTAGCTGGTACGAGCAGTACTTC. Its protein is CASSVEGVASWYEQYF. The chain carries TRBV9 and TRBJ2-7; the D gene is possibly TRBD2 (5 bases). This CDR3 comprises 16 residues. Per the germline V gene, CDR1 is SGDLS and CDR2 is YYNGEE. V dropped 0 bases and J dropped 4 bases, with 17 bases sitting between them.

The chain combines TRBV19 with TRBJ1-1, with TRBD1 matching over 8 bases. The J segment lost 9 bases and the V segment lost 4 bases, leaving 16 bases of the junction unmatched. This CDR3 region has 16 residues. Germline loops: CDR1 LNHDA, CDR2 SQIVND (reference sequence). Here the CDR3 reads CASSRVQGARLRKAFF. DNA of the CDR3: TGTGCCAGTAGTAGGGTGCAGGGGGCCCGGTTACGGAAAGCTTTCTTT.

This chain connects TRBV7-6 to TRBJ2-7, with D tentatively TRBD1 (7 bases). Looked up from germline, CDR1 is SGHVS and CDR2 is FNYEAQ. The CDR3 is made up of 14 amino acids. Trimming removed 4 bases at V and 3 bases at J, with 13 bases between. CDR3 DNA: TGTGCCAGCAGCTCAGGGGGGACATACTACGAGCAGTACTTC. As protein: CASSSGGTYYEQYF.